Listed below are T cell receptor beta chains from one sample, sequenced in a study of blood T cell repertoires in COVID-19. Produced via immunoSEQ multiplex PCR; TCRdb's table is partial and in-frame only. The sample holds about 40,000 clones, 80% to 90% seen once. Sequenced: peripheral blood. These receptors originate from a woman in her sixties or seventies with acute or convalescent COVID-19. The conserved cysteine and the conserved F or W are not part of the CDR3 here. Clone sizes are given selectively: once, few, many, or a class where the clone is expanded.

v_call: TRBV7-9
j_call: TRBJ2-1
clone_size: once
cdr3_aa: ASSSGTSGSIDEQF

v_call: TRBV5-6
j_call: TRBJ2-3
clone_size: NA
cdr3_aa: ASKRTEVFTDTQY

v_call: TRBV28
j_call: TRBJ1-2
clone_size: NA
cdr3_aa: ASSLPLGVDYGYT

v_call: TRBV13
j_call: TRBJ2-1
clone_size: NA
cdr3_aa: ASSLAGGQF

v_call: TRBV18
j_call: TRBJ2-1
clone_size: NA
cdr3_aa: ASKRTGGIHEQF

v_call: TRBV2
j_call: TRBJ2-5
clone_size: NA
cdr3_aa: ASGGERGGGETQY

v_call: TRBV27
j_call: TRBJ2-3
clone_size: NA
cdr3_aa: ASSLRSGGTDTQY

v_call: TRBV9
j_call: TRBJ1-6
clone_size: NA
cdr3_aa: ASSDTFNSPLH

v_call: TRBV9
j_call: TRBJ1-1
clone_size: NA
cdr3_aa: ASSVMDSLNTEAF

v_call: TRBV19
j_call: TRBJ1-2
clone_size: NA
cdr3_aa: ASSGRDKWEGYT

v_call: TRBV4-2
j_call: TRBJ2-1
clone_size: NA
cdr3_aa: ASSQREANNEQF

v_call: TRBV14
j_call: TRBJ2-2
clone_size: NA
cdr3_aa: ASSQVLGQNTGELF

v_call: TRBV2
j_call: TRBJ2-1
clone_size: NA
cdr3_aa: ASSETGSSYNEQF

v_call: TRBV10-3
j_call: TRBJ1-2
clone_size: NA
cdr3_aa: AISELTGGYT

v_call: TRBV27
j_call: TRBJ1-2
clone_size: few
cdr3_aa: ASSFSTGTFYGYT

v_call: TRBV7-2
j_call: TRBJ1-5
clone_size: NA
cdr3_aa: ASSMTGTGAQQPQH

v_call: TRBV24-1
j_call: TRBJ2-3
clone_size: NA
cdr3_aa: ATSAPTAGTDTQY

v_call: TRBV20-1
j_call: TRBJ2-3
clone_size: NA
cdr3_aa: SASNWREGRVGGADTQY

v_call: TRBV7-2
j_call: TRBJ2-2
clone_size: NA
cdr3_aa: ASSLSGTGIGELF

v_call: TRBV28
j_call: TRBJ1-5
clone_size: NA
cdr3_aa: ASSLDRSYSNQPQH

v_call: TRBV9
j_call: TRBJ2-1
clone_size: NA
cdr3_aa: ASSAGQGIAEQF

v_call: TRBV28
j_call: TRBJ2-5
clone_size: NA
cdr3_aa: AALDRGKQTQY

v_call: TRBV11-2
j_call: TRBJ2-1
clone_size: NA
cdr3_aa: ASSGGGGDEQF

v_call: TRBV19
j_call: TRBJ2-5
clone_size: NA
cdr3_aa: ASSPRTGGRGPQQETQY

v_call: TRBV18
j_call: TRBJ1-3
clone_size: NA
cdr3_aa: ASSPNSRQITGNTIY

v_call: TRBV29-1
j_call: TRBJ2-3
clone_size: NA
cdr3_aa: SVGKLAERTDTQY

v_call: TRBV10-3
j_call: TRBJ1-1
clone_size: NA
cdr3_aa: AINPGQGAFTEAF

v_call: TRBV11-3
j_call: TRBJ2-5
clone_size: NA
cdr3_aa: ASSSSGRVETQY

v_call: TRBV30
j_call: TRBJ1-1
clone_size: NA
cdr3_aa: GGIGRNTEAF

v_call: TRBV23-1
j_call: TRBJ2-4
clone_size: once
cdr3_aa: ASPRLAKNIQY

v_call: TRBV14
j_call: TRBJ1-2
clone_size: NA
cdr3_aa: ASSQVHGDRGFWGYT

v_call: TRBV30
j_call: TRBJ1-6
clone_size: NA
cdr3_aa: AWSVWGPGNSPLH

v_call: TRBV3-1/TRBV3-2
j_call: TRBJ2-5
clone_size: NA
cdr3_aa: ASSQVGGRKETQY

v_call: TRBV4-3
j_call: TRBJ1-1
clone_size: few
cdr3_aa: ASSQYRGNTEAF

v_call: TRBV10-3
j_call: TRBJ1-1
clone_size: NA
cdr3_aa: AISESRTEVAF

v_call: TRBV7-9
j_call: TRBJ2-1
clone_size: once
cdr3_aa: ASSLAGTFYNEQF

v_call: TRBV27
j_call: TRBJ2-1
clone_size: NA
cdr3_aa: ASSVSGGSYNEQF

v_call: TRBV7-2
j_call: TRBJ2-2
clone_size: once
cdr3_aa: ASSLGAGGDTGELF

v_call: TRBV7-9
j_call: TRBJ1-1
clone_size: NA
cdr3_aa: ASRDRGEGTEAF

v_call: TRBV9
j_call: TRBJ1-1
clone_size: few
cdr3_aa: ASRGSQVLNTEAF

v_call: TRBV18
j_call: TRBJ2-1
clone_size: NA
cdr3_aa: ASRQVSYNEQF

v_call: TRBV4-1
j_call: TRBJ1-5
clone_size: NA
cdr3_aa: ASSQDTGTVNQPQH

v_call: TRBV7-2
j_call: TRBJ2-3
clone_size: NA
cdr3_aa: ASSLRSGALDTQY

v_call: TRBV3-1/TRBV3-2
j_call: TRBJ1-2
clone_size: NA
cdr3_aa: ASSQGPGIYGYT

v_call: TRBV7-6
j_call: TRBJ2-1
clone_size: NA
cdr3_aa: ASAILAGSGSSYNEQF

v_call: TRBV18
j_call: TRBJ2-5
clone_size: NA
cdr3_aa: ASSPGRGDGEETQY

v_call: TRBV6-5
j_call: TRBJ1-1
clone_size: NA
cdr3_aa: ASSYSVQNEAF

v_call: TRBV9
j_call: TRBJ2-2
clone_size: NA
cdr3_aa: ASSGTGFTGELF

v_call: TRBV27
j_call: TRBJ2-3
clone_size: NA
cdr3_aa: ARHRSTDTQY

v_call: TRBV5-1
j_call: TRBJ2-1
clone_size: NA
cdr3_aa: ASSLAPGTAHNEQF

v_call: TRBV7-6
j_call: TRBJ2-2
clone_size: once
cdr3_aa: ASSLGTSKTGELF

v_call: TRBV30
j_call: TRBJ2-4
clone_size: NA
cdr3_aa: AWIPTGGYIQY

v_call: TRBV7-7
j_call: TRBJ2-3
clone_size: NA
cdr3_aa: ASSLYSGGVDTQY

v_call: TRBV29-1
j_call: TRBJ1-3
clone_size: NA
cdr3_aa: SVEDSPDRAGNTIY

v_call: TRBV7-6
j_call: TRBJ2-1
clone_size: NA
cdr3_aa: ASSYSTSSYNEQF